This T cell receptor beta chain was captured by sequencing in a study of post-analysis software for immune sequencing data. On the study more broadly: Recorded subtypes: relapsing-remitting, secondary progressive, progressive-relapsing; some patients unannotated.

Unique molecular identifiers featured in each of the TCR beta cDNA libraries. There were roughly 0.95 to 11 million T cells, and 400,000 to 650,000 cDNA molecules came from them. One entry per CDR3 protein, called by TCRdb with MiXCR from the PCR reads. This table has 600,000 to 700,000 distinct CDR3 sequences, approximately 59% appearing once. Study-level findings and limits: Controls had significantly higher normalized Chao1 diversity than multiple sclerosis patients. There were roughly 5 TRBV segments more frequent in patients than controls, and TRBV5-6, TRBV5-1 and TRBV20-1 were among them. Batch-mates among the samples co-clustered strongly by F measure.

A word on this clonotype: Its antigen is not known.

Germline V gene data show CDR1 as DFQATT and CDR2 as SNEGSKA (reference sequence). The CDR3 length is 15 residues. With 6 bases removed from V and 0 bases from J, the gap between germline ends came to 15 bases. The rearrangement joins TRBV20-1 to TRBJ2-1; D might be TRBD2 (6 bases). Sequenced material: blood. The TCR sequence derives from a girl aged 2-9 years with multiple sclerosis. CDR3 region: CSARGLPSSYNEQFF. DNA of the CDR3: TGCAGTGCCCGGGGACTGCCGAGCTCCTACAATGAGCAGTTCTTC.